This entry lists 15 T cell receptor beta chains sequenced from one sample in a study. TCRdb reprocessed the 5' RACE reads with MiXCR, giving one entry per CDR3 protein. Of thousands of distinct CDR3 sequences in the sample, about three quarters were seen once. The sorted Tregs were CD4+CD25+CD127-/low cells. The sequencing sample was made of tumor-infiltrating Tregs sorted from the breast tumor. The receptors derive from a female donor with breast cancer.

Only one count was recorded for this clonotype. The genes are TRBV2 and TRBJ1-1, with D possibly being TRBD1 (5 bases). V lost 11 bases, J lost 6 bases, and 13 bases lay in between. In germline, CDR1 is SNHLY, CDR2 FYNNEI. The CDR3 loop spans 11 amino acids. As DNA, the CDR3 is TGTGCCTCCACCCCGGGGCCTGAAGCTTTCTTT. Translated: CASTPGPEAFF.

V gene TRBV12-3 or TRBV12-4 combines with J gene TRBJ1-1; D possibly corresponds to TRBD1 (6 bases). The CDR3 consists of 12 residues. Trimming removed 5 bases at V and 10 bases at J, with 14 bases between. The CDR3 DNA follows: TGTGCCAGCAGTCGATCGGGGGGCTCAGCTTTCTTT. It yields the protein CASSRSGGSAFF.

The chain joins TRBV5-1 to TRBJ2-1, with D tentatively TRBD1 or TRBD2 (5 bases each). Trimming stripped 2 bases from V and 0 bases from J, with 15 bases between. Germline V lookup: CDR1 SGHRS, CDR2 YFSETQ. This CDR3 spans 17 amino acids. The CDR3 DNA reads as TGCGCCAGCAGCTTTTTCCCGGGACGCGGCTCCTACAATGAGCAGTTCTTC. Its translation: CASSFFPGRGSYNEQFF.

V usage is TRBV20-1 and J usage is TRBJ2-1; TRBD2 matches 16 bases. The V segment lost 4 bases and the J segment 6 bases; nucleotides outside the gene matches: 9. Per the germline V gene, CDR1 is DFQATT and CDR2 is SNEGSKA (reference sequence). The CDR3 length is 17 residues. The CDR3 nucleotides read TGCAGTGCTACATCAGGGACTAGCGGGGGGGCCCTCAATGAGCAGTTCTTC. Translated, it gives CSATSGTSGGALNEQFF.

V usage is TRBV4-1 and J usage is TRBJ1-2; 8 nucleotides line up with TRBD1. Looked up from germline, CDR1 is MGHRA and CDR2 is YSYEKL. CDR3 length equals 13 residues. Losses at the gene ends were 5 bases for V and 4 bases for J; bases not matched to a gene: 3. In nucleotides, the CDR3 is TGCGCCAGCAGCGAAGGACAGGGCTATGGCTACACCTTC. As protein: CASSEGQGYGYTF.

The chain uses TRBV7-6 and TRBJ2-7; 8 positions agree with TRBD2. The CDR3 runs to 14 residues. Germline V gene data show CDR1 as SGHVS and CDR2 as FNYEAQ. V lost 5 bases and J lost 2; bases outside the gene matches: 5. The CDR3 here is CASSPSTSAYEQYF. The CDR3 bases are TGTGCCAGCAGCCCATCGACTAGCGCCTACGAGCAGTACTTC. The full variable domain, with the rest looked up from reference TRBV7-6 and TRBJ2-7, is GAGVSQSPRYKVTKRGQDVALRCDPISGHVSLYWYRQALGQGPEFLTYFNYEAQQDKSGLPNDRFSAERPEGSISTLTIQRTEQRDSAMYRCASSPSTSAYEQYFGPGTRLTVT.

The genes are TRBV20-1 and TRBJ2-7; TRBD2 matches 10 bases. V was clipped by 1 base and J by 7 bases; unmatched bases: 7. Germline CDR1 reads DFQATT; CDR2 reads SNEGSKA (reference sequence). CDR3 size: 14 residues. CDR3 sequence reads: CSARGTSGAREQYF. CDR3 nucleotide sequence: TGCAGTGCTAGAGGGACTAGCGGCGCCCGGGAGCAGTACTTC.

The chain employs TRBV9 and TRBJ2-2; possibly TRBD1 for D (6 bases). V shed 0 bases and J shed 7 bases, with 7 bases lying between them. The CDR3 sequence is 13 residues long. Germline loops: CDR1 SGDLS, CDR2 YYNGEE. CDR3 sequence reads: CASSVEGVGELFF. The CDR3 DNA follows: TGTGCCAGCAGCGTAGAGGGGGTCGGGGAGCTGTTTTTT. Based on the CDR3 plus reference TRBV9 and TRBJ2-2, the full variable domain is DSGVTQTPKHLITATGQRVTLRCSPRSGDLSVYWYQQSLDQGLQFLIQYYNGEERAKGNILERFSAQQFPDLHSELNLSSLELGDSALYFCASSVEGVGELFFGEGSRLTVL.

This clonotype is labeled large. V gene TRBV4-2 combines with J gene TRBJ2-3; possibly TRBD1 for D (5 bases). The V gene's germline CDR1 is LGHNA and CDR2 YNFKEQ. The CDR3 sequence is 15 residues long. V lost 1 base, J lost 2 bases, and 10 bases lay in between. The CDR3 is CASSQGGANTDTQYF. In DNA form, the CDR3 reads TGTGCCAGCAGCCAAGGTGGGGCCAACACAGATACGCAGTATTTT.

This sequence joins TRBV11-2 and TRBJ2-3, with 7 bases matching TRBD2. This CDR3 is built from 17 residues. Germline assignment: CDR1 SGHAT and CDR2 FQNNGV. The V and J ends lost 4 bases and 3 bases, in that order; junction bases with no gene match: 13. The CDR3, as DNA: TGTGCCAGCAGCTCACCTAGCGGACGGAGGGGAACAGATACGCAGTATTTT. Its translation is CASSSPSGRRGTDTQYF.

Written as DNA, the CDR3 is TGTGCCTGGTCCAAGCTCGGGGCAAACACCGGGGAGCTGTTTTTT. Its protein product is CAWSKLGANTGELFF. The rearrangement joins TRBV30 to TRBJ2-2, with D possibly called TRBD1 or TRBD2 (5 bases each). The CDR3 is made up of 15 amino acids. Germline V gene data show CDR1 as GTSNPN and CDR2 as SVGIG (reference sequence). Trimming stripped 5 bases from V and 2 bases from J, with 15 bases between.

This chain joins TRBV7-2 and TRBJ2-1, with TRBD2 matching over 11 bases. The CDR3 extends over 15 amino acids. V gave up 1 base and J gave up 12 bases; unmatched junction bases: 8. CDR1 is SGHTA, CDR2 FQGNSA, per germline. The CDR3 DNA reads TGTGCCAGCAGCTTAGTGGCTAGCGGGGGGTCTGGGCAGTTCTTC. As protein: CASSLVASGGSGQFF.

The J gene is TRBJ2-1, the V gene TRBV7-3; TRBD2 matches 8 bases. Per germline, CDR1 SGHTA and CDR2 FQGTGA. The V and J ends lost 5 bases and 0 bases, in that order; junction bases with no gene match: 9. This CDR3 is built from 17 residues. CDR3 in DNA: TGTGCCAGCAGCCCACATCCGGGGGGGAGCTCCTACAATGAGCAGTTCTTC. This encodes CASSPHPGGSSYNEQFF.

The chain combines TRBV4-2 with TRBJ2-1, with 10 bases aligning to TRBD1. The CDR3 has 16 amino acids. The germline V gene has CDR1 LGHNA and CDR2 YNFKEQ. After removal of 0 bases from V and 9 bases from J, the junction contained 8 bases not matched to a gene. The CDR3 DNA is TGTGCCAGCAGCCAAGATAAGGACAGGGGGGGAGGTGAGCAGTTCTTC. This translates into CASSQDKDRGGGEQFF.

The chain recombines TRBV7-9 with TRBJ2-4; the D is unclear. The V and J ends lost 3 bases and 12 bases respectively, with 15 bases between them. The CDR3 loop spans 13 amino acids. Germline V gives CDR1 SEHNR, CDR2 FQNEAQ (reference sequence). CDR3 sequence reads: CASSFGRQDAQYF. CDR3 in DNA: TGTGCCAGCAGCTTTGGCCGGCAGGACGCTCAGTACTTC. Drawing the rest from reference TRBV7-9 and TRBJ2-4, the complete variable domain is DTGVSQNPRHKITKRGQNVTFRCDPISEHNRLYWYRQTLGQGPEFLTYFQNEAQLEKSRLLSDRFSAERPKGSFSTLEIQRTEQGDSAMYLCASSFGRQDAQYFGAGTRLSVL.